Below are 9 T cell receptor beta chains sequenced from a single sample in a study of blood T cell repertoires in COVID-19. Data came from immunoSEQ multiplex PCR; TCRdb stores just in-frame clones and leaves some out. The data contain over 250,000 clones, approximately 90% of them seen just once; the ten biggest clones take up approximately 9.5%. Sequencing used PBMCs or T cells enriched from blood (not recorded which). The receptor set was obtained from a man in his forties who had recovered from COVID-19.

The chain is built from TRBV6-2 or TRBV6-3 and TRBJ2-7; 7 bases align to TRBD2. Trimming took 1 base from V and 6 from J; bases not matched to a gene: 18. Germline lookup yields CDR1 MNHEY and CDR2 SVGEGT. The CDR3 covers 18 residues. The CDR3 bases are TGTGCCAGCAGTTACTATTTATTGCCGACTAGCTCCAAACGCGAGCAGTACTTC. Protein product: CASSYYLLPTSSKREQYF.

The chain uses TRBV18 and TRBJ2-1; tentative D call: TRBD2 (5 bases). Per the germline V gene, CDR1 is KGHSH and CDR2 is LQKENI. V gave up 2 bases and J gave up 10 bases, with 9 bases separating them. The CDR3 contains 12 residues. This chain's CDR3 is CASSPSSGEQFF. As DNA, the CDR3 is TGTGCCAGCTCACCAAGCTCGGGGGAGCAGTTCTTC.

In DNA form, the CDR3 reads TGTGCCAGCAGCGTCACAGGGGTAGATGGCTACACCTTC. As protein: CASSVTGVDGYTF. The chain links TRBV9 to TRBJ1-2; TRBD1 agrees at 7 bases. The CDR3 consists of 13 residues. The germline CDR1 and CDR2 sequences are SGDLS and YYNGEE. Trimming took 2 bases from V and 6 from J; bases not matched to a gene: 4.

The chain uses TRBV7-3 and TRBJ2-2, with no clear D. The CDR3 spans 13 residues. Deletions cut 2 bases from V and 5 bases from J, with 6 bases between. The germline gives CDR1 SGHTA, CDR2 FQGTGA. The CDR3 sequence: CASSLSGTGELFF. The CDR3 DNA is TGTGCCAGCAGCTTATCGGGTACCGGGGAGCTGTTTTTT.

The rearrangement uses TRBV4-2 and TRBJ2-3; TRBD2 matches at 14 bases. The trim removed 0 bases at V and 4 bases at J, leaving 12 bases unmatched. The CDR3 runs 20 residues. The germline V gene encodes CDR1 LGHNA and CDR2 YNFKEQ. The CDR3 coding sequence is TGTGCCAGCAGCCAAGATCCCGCCGGACTAGCGGGGGGCAAAGCAGATACGCAGTATTTT. Its translation: CASSQDPAGLAGGKADTQYF.

The genes are TRBV30 and TRBJ1-5, with TRBD1 identical over 9 bases. V dropped 5 bases and J dropped 1; count of bases not matched to a gene: 3. CDR1 and CDR2 (germline): GTSNPN, SVGIG (reference sequence). The CDR3 extends over 14 amino acids. This CDR3 is CAWGTGRSNQPQHF. CDR3 nucleotide sequence: TGTGCCTGGGGGACAGGGAGAAGCAATCAGCCCCAGCATTTT.

The chain links TRBV7-2 to TRBJ1-1; D is unclear. Per the germline V gene, CDR1 is SGHTA and CDR2 is FQGNSA. V was pared by 1 base and J by 5 bases, with 11 bases between. This CDR3 contains 14 residues. The CDR3 protein is CASSLEGGGTEAFF. CDR3 coding DNA: TGTGCCAGCAGCTTAGAAGGAGGTGGGACTGAAGCTTTCTTT.

This clone was detected once. Written as DNA, the CDR3 is TGTGCCAGCAGCCTGGAGGGACTATTCGTTCAAGAGACCCAGTACTTC. It encodes CASSLEGLFVQETQYF. The rearrangement links TRBV5-4 to TRBJ2-5; 7 positions match TRBD2. This CDR3 comprises 16 residues. After removal of 4 bases from V and 2 bases from J, the junction contained 11 bases not matched to a gene. Germline values: CDR1 SGHNT, CDR2 YYREEE (reference sequence).

This clone showed up just once. The rearrangement uses TRBV7-2 and TRBJ2-7, with 8 nucleotides matching TRBD2. Germline V gives CDR1 SGHTA, CDR2 FQGNSA. V shed 1 base, J shed 3 bases, and the junction held 5 bases outside the gene matches. CDR3 length: 15 amino acids. The chain's CDR3 is CASSLDPAGDYEQYF. CDR3 nucleotides: TGTGCCAGCAGCTTAGACCCAGCGGGAGACTACGAGCAGTACTTC.